This T cell receptor beta chain was sequenced during a study of blood T cell repertoires in COVID-19. Only in-frame clones appear in the TCRdb table, and some are missing; sequencing was by immunoSEQ multiplex PCR. The data show around 330,000 clones, 88% seen once. The material sequenced was peripheral blood. The TCR originated in a woman in her fifties or sixties with active or convalescent COVID-19.

In nucleotides, the CDR3 is TGTGCCAGCAGACGGACAGGGGGATGGACTGAAGCTTTCTTT. It is translated as CASRRTGGWTEAFF. The chain is built from TRBV27 and TRBJ1-1, with 10 bases identical to TRBD1. The V segment lost 6 bases and the J segment 5 bases; nucleotides outside the gene matches: 6. CDR1 is MNHEY and CDR2 is SMNVEV in the germline V gene (reference sequence). This CDR3 comprises 14 residues.